Detailed here is one T cell receptor (beta chain). Its antigen remains unknown. The data are from a study of post-analysis software for immune sequencing data. CDR3 length equals 15 residues. V gave up 3 bases and J gave up 3 bases, with 11 bases separating them. Whole-study findings and limits: TRBV5-6, TRBV5-1 and TRBV20-1 were among a few TRBV segments more frequent in patients than controls. Samples made in the same batch grouped tightly together by F measure.

Included in the TCR beta cDNA libraries were unique molecular identifiers. TCRdb analysed the PCR reads with MiXCR anew, one entry per CDR3 protein. The profile shows roughly 580,000 distinct CDR3 sequences, roughly 47% of them singletons. The chain combines TRBV12-3 or TRBV12-4 with TRBJ1-4; no clear D. This sequence originates from a girl between 5 and 17 years old with multiple sclerosis. The sample was blood. CDR3 amino acids: CASSFAPTSNEKLFF. The CDR3 nucleotides read TGTGCCAGCAGTTTCGCCCCGACATCTAATGAAAAACTGTTTTTT.